This T cell receptor (beta chain) was obtained from a study of T cells in localized non-small cell lung cancer. V shed 3 bases, J shed 5 bases, and the junction held 7 bases outside the gene matches. The CDR3 length is 15 residues. In germline, CDR1 is MNHNY, CDR2 SVGAGI (reference sequence). Some clones are missing from TCRdb's copy, which holds only in-frame ones; the method was immunoSEQ multiplex PCR. This repertoire shows about 74,000 clones, around 85% found once; its top ten account for approximately 1.2%. The sequencing here drew on peripheral blood, taken before any cancer treatment. The receptor was isolated from a female donor aged 60 or older with stage I lung adenocarcinoma. The gene calls are TRBV6-6 and TRBJ1-5, with 7 bases that match TRBD1. This CDR3 is CASSYRDRGDQPQHF. The DNA for the CDR3 is TGTGCCAGCAGTTATCGGGACAGAGGGGATCAGCCCCAGCATTTT.